These 19 T cell receptor beta chains were sequenced from one sample in a study of shared clonotypes between healthy human individuals. Clones were sequenced by immunoSEQ multiplex PCR, and TCRdb holds only the in-frame ones, with some missing. The sample lists around 1,000,000 clones, roughly 80% occurring once. The specimen was memory CD4+ T cells from PBMCs. The subset is: CD45RA-negative fraction. These receptors were obtained from a man aged 18 to 29 in good health. Some clones in this sample may be carry-over from other donors' samples.

The rearrangement links TRBV5-1 to TRBJ2-3, with D unclear. V was pared by 4 bases and J by 4 bases, with 13 bases between. The germline V gene has CDR1 SGHRS and CDR2 YFSETQ. The CDR3 runs to 14 residues. CDR3 DNA: TGCGCCAGCAGCGCGTCTTCGAGCGCAGATACGCAGTATTTT. Amino acids: CASSASSSADTQYF. Based on the CDR3 plus reference TRBV5-1 and TRBJ2-3, the full variable domain is KAGVTQTPRYLIKTRGQQVTLSCSPISGHRSVSWYQQTPGQGLQFLFEYFSETQRNKGNFPGRFSGRQFSNSRSEMNVSTLELGDSALYLCASSASSSADTQYFGPGTRLTVL.

This chain uses TRBV27 with TRBJ1-5; TRBD1 might be the D (6 bases). V lost 2 bases to trimming and J lost 3 bases, with 17 bases between them. The CDR3 consists of 17 residues. Germline-derived CDR1 and CDR2 are MNHEY and SMNVEV (reference sequence). The DNA of the CDR3 is TGTGCCAGCAGTTTACGAGGGGGAGTTTGGGTCAATCAGCCCCAGCATTTT. It codes for CASSLRGGVWVNQPQHF.

The chain employs TRBV9 and TRBJ1-2; D gene uncertain. The CDR3 has 13 amino acids. CDR1 SGDLS and CDR2 YYNGEE come from the germline V gene. The V gene lost 0 bases and the J gene lost 4 bases, with 7 bases spanning the gap. Here the CDR3 DNA reads TGTGCCAGCAGCGTAGGCCAGCCCTATGGCTACACCTTC. This encodes CASSVGQPYGYTF.

This clone is a singleton in its sample. The chain employs TRBV6-5 and TRBJ2-3; 11 positions agree with TRBD1. CDR1 is MNHEY, CDR2 SVGAGI, per germline. The CDR3 contains 15 residues. With V trimmed by 7 bases and J by 4 bases, 7 bases remained unmatched. For the CDR3, the DNA is TGTGCCAGCACGAGGGGACAGGGGGTATCAGATACGCAGTATTTT. Its protein is CASTRGQGVSDTQYF.

V usage is TRBV5-5 and J usage is TRBJ1-2; D remains unclear. Germline V CDR1 and CDR2: SGHKS, YYEKEE (reference sequence). This CDR3 is built from 13 residues. The ends were cut back, 4 bases at V and 2 bases at J, with 9 bases in the middle. This CDR3 is CASSPGINYGYTF. CDR3 coding DNA: TGTGCCAGCAGCCCTGGGATAAACTATGGCTACACCTTC.

The J gene is TRBJ2-5, the V gene TRBV9, with 8 bases lining up with TRBD2. Germline trimming cut 0 bases from V and 3 bases from J; bases unmatched to any gene: 7. The length of the CDR3 is 16 residues. The V gene's germline CDR1 is SGDLS and CDR2 YYNGEE. CDR3 sequence reads: CASSVGGAGEEETQYF. In nucleotides, the CDR3 is TGTGCCAGCAGCGTAGGGGGAGCGGGAGAGGAAGAGACCCAGTACTTC.

V gene TRBV9 combines with J gene TRBJ2-3, with 8 bases aligning to TRBD2. The CDR3 runs 16 residues. V shed 0 bases, J shed 0 bases, and the junction held 3 bases outside the gene matches. CDR1 is SGDLS, CDR2 YYNGEE, per germline. The CDR3 sequence is CASSVAGGRSTDTQYF. For the CDR3, the DNA is TGTGCCAGCAGCGTAGCGGGCGGGAGGAGCACAGATACGCAGTATTTT.

This clone was recorded only once. The CDR3 coding sequence is TGTGCCACCAGCAGATCCGGGTTGGATGAGCAGTTCTTC. The encoded protein is CATSRSGLDEQFF. The chain has TRBV15 and TRBJ2-1, with D hard to call. Germline values: CDR1 LNHNV, CDR2 YYDKDF (reference sequence). V was trimmed by 2 bases and J by 8 bases, leaving 10 bases between them. This CDR3 contains 13 residues.

This rearrangement joins TRBV5-6 to TRBJ2-5; 12 positions agree with TRBD1. The ends lost 4 bases at V and 1 base at J; junction bases unmatched: 8. Germline V gene data show CDR1 as SGHDT and CDR2 as YYEEEE. The CDR3 length is 17 residues. The CDR3 loop reads CASSAGTGGLLQETQYF. DNA for the CDR3: TGTGCCAGCAGCGCCGGGACAGGGGGCCTTCTCCAAGAGACCCAGTACTTC.

The chain joins TRBV7-2 to TRBJ2-7, with D perhaps matching TRBD2 (5 bases). Trimming removed 1 base at V and 3 bases at J, with 13 bases between. Germline V gives CDR1 SGHTA, CDR2 FQGNSA. The CDR3 length is 15 residues. CDR3 coding DNA: TGTGCCAGCAGCTTAGATCCGGGAATGGTCTACGAGCAGTACTTC. This gives the protein CASSLDPGMVYEQYF.

V gene TRBV5-1 combines with J gene TRBJ2-3, with D uncertain. Deletions cut 0 bases from V and 0 bases from J, with 8 bases between. The germline gives CDR1 SGHRS, CDR2 YFSETQ. The CDR3 spans 15 residues. CDR3 in DNA: TGCGCCAGCAGCTTGGAGACGATCAGCACAGATACGCAGTATTTT. Translating it yields CASSLETISTDTQYF.

This clone has only one observation. V is TRBV11-2 and J is TRBJ2-3, with TRBD2 as a possible D gene (6 bases). Germline V gene lookup returns CDR1 SGHAT and CDR2 FQNNGV. The V and J ends lost 5 bases and 9 bases respectively, with 18 bases between them. The CDR3 consists of 14 residues. The CDR3 DNA reads TGTGCCAGCAGCCCAGACAGATACGGGGGAACGCAGTATTTT. Protein sequence: CASSPDRYGGTQYF.

The chain links TRBV27 to TRBJ2-3; D perhaps matches TRBD1 (5 bases). CDR3 length: 13 amino acids. Germline V CDR1 and CDR2: MNHEY, SMNVEV (reference sequence). With 8 bases removed from V and 0 bases from J, the gap between germline ends came to 9 bases. The CDR3 reads CASGPGSTDTQYF. The CDR3 nucleotides read TGTGCCAGCGGCCCAGGGAGCACAGATACGCAGTATTTT.

This chain joins TRBV5-4 and TRBJ1-3; D is perhaps TRBD1 (5 bases). CDR1 is SGHNT and CDR2 is YYREEE in the germline V gene (reference sequence). The CDR3 loop spans 16 amino acids. V was clipped by 3 bases and J by 4 bases, with 17 bases between them. The CDR3 spells CASSYGAAAGGNTIYF. The CDR3 DNA is TGTGCCAGCAGCTATGGGGCGGCGGCGGGAGGAAACACCATATATTTT.

Of note for this clone: The sample contains more than one DNA sequence encoding this CDR3. This rearrangement joins TRBV7-3 to TRBJ2-2; 7 bases line up with TRBD2. V lost 2 bases to trimming and J lost 5 bases; unmatched junction nucleotides: 5. The CDR3 has 15 amino acids. Looked up from germline, CDR1 is SGHTA and CDR2 is FQGTGA. In DNA, the CDR3 is TGTGCCAGCAGCTTAGAGCGGGACGGGACCGGGGAGCTGTTTTTT. It codes for CASSLERDGTGELFF.

The chain links TRBV5-6 to TRBJ2-1, with 9 bases aligning to TRBD2. CDR3 length equals 13 residues. V lost 1 base to trimming and J lost 9 bases; unmatched junction nucleotides: 2. Germline V gene sequence: CDR1 SGHDT, CDR2 YYEEEE. The CDR3 nucleotides are TGTGCCAGCAGCTTGATAGCGGGAGTTGAGCAGTTCTTC. This sequence encodes CASSLIAGVEQFF.

V usage is TRBV4-1 and J usage is TRBJ1-2, with no clear D. Looked up from germline, CDR1 is MGHRA and CDR2 is YSYEKL. CDR3 length: 15 residues. V lost 0 bases to trimming and J lost 4 bases, with 12 bases between them. CDR3 nucleotide sequence: TGCGCCAGCAGCCAAGACCGGCAGTCCTTCTATGGCTACACCTTC. The encoded protein is CASSQDRQSFYGYTF.

The J gene is TRBJ1-2, the V gene TRBV30, with unresolved D. The length of the CDR3 is 13 residues. From germline, CDR1 is GTSNPN and CDR2 SVGIG (reference sequence). The V and J ends lost 1 base and 3 bases respectively, with 9 bases between them. The CDR3 nucleotides are TGTGCCTGGAGTGCGGGAGAGGACTATGGCTACACCTTC. Translation gives CAWSAGEDYGYTF. The entire variable domain, with the rest obtained from reference TRBV30 and TRBJ1-2, is as follows: SQTIHQWPATLVQPVGSPLSLECTVEGTSNPNLYWYRQAAGRGLQLLFYSVGIGQISSEVPQNLSASRPQDRQFILSSKKLLLSDSGFYLCAWSAGEDYGYTFGSGTRLTVV.

V gene TRBV27 combines with J gene TRBJ2-7; TRBD2 might be the D (7 bases). Between the trimmed V and J ends, which lost 9 bases and 3 bases, there was a span of 21 bases. Germline values: CDR1 MNHEY, CDR2 SMNVEV (reference sequence). The CDR3 consists of 15 residues. In DNA form, the CDR3 reads TGTGCCAGTCGAGTTCGGGGAGGGGGAGTCTACGAGCAGTACTTC. This translates into CASRVRGGGVYEQYF.